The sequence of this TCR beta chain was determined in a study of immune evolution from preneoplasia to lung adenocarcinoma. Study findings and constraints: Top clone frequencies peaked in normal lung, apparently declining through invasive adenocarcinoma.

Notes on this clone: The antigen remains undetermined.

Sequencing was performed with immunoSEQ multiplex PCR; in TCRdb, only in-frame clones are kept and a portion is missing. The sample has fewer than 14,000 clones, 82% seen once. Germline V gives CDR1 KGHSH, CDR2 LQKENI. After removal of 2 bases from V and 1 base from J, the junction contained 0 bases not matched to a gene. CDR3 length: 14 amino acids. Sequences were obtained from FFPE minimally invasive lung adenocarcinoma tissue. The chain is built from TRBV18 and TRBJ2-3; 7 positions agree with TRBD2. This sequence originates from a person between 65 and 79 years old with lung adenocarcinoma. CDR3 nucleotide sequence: TGTGCCAGCTCACCAAGCGGGGGCACAGATACGCAGTATTTT. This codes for CASSPSGGTDTQYF.